This is a list of T cell receptor beta chains from one sample in a study of control samples from healthy donors and cancer patients. The data were produced by immunoSEQ multiplex PCR, yet TCRdb's version contains in-frame clones alone and is incomplete. The sample carries some 9,800 clones, under 95% recorded once. Sequencing was performed on PBMCs. The receptors derive from a man in his fifties or sixties with colorectal cancer. Each CDR3 is given with its conserved first and last residue. A D gene is named only where the DNA matches it firmly.

cdr3_aa: CASRTSADPLLYNEQFF; v_call: TRBV7-9; d_call: NA
cdr3_aa: CASTRGHPSGNTIYF; v_call: TRBV2; d_call: NA
cdr3_aa: CASSIRASTDTQYF; v_call: TRBV19; d_call: NA
cdr3_aa: CASWGQGNYGYTF; v_call: TRBV5-1; d_call: TRBD1
cdr3_aa: CASSPGARGYTF; v_call: TRBV7-3; d_call: NA
cdr3_aa: CASSLTGQGFQPQHF; v_call: TRBV5-1; d_call: TRBD1
cdr3_aa: CASTLGEGYGVYEQYF; v_call: TRBV7-9; d_call: TRBD2
cdr3_aa: CASRTIKRQTSYNEQFF; v_call: TRBV28; d_call: NA
cdr3_aa: CASRSTTGGRRYEQYF; v_call: TRBV5-4; d_call: TRBD1
cdr3_aa: CASSYSKGGRADTQYF; v_call: TRBV6-5; d_call: NA
cdr3_aa: CASSYGDRQAAFF; v_call: TRBV6-5; d_call: NA
cdr3_aa: CSVVLSAGELFF; v_call: TRBV29-1; d_call: NA
cdr3_aa: CASSLRPGSYEQYF; v_call: TRBV7-9; d_call: NA
cdr3_aa: CASRRTTSTYNEQFF; v_call: TRBV5-1; d_call: NA
cdr3_aa: CAWSVVRTGGNYGYTF; v_call: TRBV30; d_call: TRBD1
cdr3_aa: CASATYQGPGANVLTF; v_call: TRBV18; d_call: NA
cdr3_aa: CASSPSTYQETQYF; v_call: TRBV18; d_call: NA
cdr3_aa: CASSILGTGDGDTQYF; v_call: TRBV28; d_call: TRBD1